This T cell receptor beta chain originates from a study of patients and donors after allogeneic stem cell transplantation. TCRdb re-derived calls from the RT-PCR reads in MiXCR, one entry per CDR3 protein. The table has around 4,100 distinct CDR3 sequences, about 24% seen once; the top ten hold 15% to 20%. The V gene's germline CDR1 is SGHRS and CDR2 YFSETQ. This CDR3 is built from 13 residues. V dropped 5 bases and J dropped 0 bases, with 7 bases sitting between them. The V gene is TRBV5-1, the J gene TRBJ2-3, with D hard to call. The receptor was isolated from a human donor who was either an allogeneic HSCT recipient or a stem cell or donor lymphocyte infusion donor (not recorded which). It is not recorded whose cells these are; they may come from a transplant donor. Sequencing was performed on blood, either unsorted or a sorted T cell fraction (not recorded which). CDR3 DNA sequence: TGCGCCAGCAGACGGACGAGCACAGATACGCAGTATTTT. Translation: CASRRTSTDTQYF.